Listed here is a single T cell receptor (beta chain). Its cognate antigen is unknown. The data belong to a study of Ad26.COV2.S vaccination and SARS-CoV-2 variants. The CDR3 loop spans 15 amino acids. Germline V gives CDR1 SGHTA, CDR2 FQGNSA. V lost 5 bases and J 2 bases, leaving 13 bases between the germline ends. Specified treatment: about 20 received Ad26.COV2.S at low or high dose, single or two shots; roughly five received placebo; per-sample allocation not given. Each sample was drawn 63 days after the first injection (of vaccine or placebo). The method was immunoSEQ multiplex PCR; TCRdb's version includes in-frame clones alone and lacks a portion of them. The table records some 350,000 clones, roughly 90% of them present only once. Findings and caveats of the study: Reported post-vaccination CD8+ and CD4+ T cell responses to spike showed substantial breadth.

This material consisted of peripheral blood, taken in a trial of Ad26.COV2.S vaccine versus placebo. This chain links TRBV7-2 with TRBJ1-3; no clear D. This clonotype was obtained from a person aged 18-65 years who received the Ad26.COV2.S COVID-19 vaccine or a placebo. The CDR3: CASSDTNLAGNTIYF. Written as DNA, the CDR3 is TGTGCCAGCAGCGATACTAACCTCGCTGGAAACACCATATATTTT.